The 13 T cell receptor beta chains listed next were all sequenced from one sample in a study of response to subunit inactivated influenza vaccine. TCRdb re-called the RT-PCR reads through MiXCR, storing one row per CDR3 protein. The profile shows some 550,000 distinct CDR3 sequences, approximately 22% of them singletons. These records were also assigned to another study, of T cells expressing NK-cell markers. That report notes: A 5'RACE template switching approach incorporating UMIs was used to make TCR beta cDNA.

Sample: CD4+ T cells sorted from PBMCs, taken roughly 12 days after vaccination. The receptors shown here come from a man in his forties or fifties who received an inactivated influenza vaccine.

The V and J genes are TRBV4-1 and TRBJ1-4; D not certain. Trimming stripped 2 bases from V and 6 bases from J, with 10 bases between. Germline assignment: CDR1 MGHRA and CDR2 YSYEKL. The CDR3 contains 14 residues. CDR3 loop: CASSQWEVDEKLFF. In DNA form, the CDR3 reads TGCGCCAGCAGCCAATGGGAGGTAGATGAAAAACTGTTTTTT.

In this sample, this clonotype turned up a few times. The chain employs TRBV5-1 and TRBJ2-1; 8 bases fit TRBD1. Per germline, CDR1 SGHRS and CDR2 YFSETQ. The CDR3 contains 13 residues. V lost 4 bases and J lost 10; bases outside the gene matches: 7. The CDR3 region has the DNA TGCGCCAGCAGCCCATCGGGGGACAGGGAGCAGTTCTTC. Protein: CASSPSGDREQFF.

This clonotype was detected a few times. The CDR3 coding sequence is TGTGCCAGCAGCTTGACCGGACTAGCGGGCTACGAGCAGTACTTC. This encodes CASSLTGLAGYEQYF. The V and J genes are TRBV5-5 and TRBJ2-7, with 11 nucleotides matching TRBD2. The germline V gene has CDR1 SGHKS and CDR2 YYEKEE (reference sequence). This CDR3 is built from 15 residues. Trimming cost V 1 base and J 3 bases; bases outside gene matches: 3. Looking up the rest from reference TRBV5-5 and TRBJ2-7 gives the full variable domain: DAGVTQSPTHLIKTRGQQVTLRCSPISGHKSVSWYQQVLGQGPQFIFQYYEKEERGRGNFPDRFSARQFPNYSSELNVNALLLGDSALYLCASSLTGLAGYEQYFGPGTRLTVT.

This clonotype has ten or more counts. V and J are TRBV20-1 and TRBJ2-7; 9 nucleotides agree with TRBD1. Germline CDR1 DFQATT, CDR2 SNEGSKA (reference sequence). The CDR3 runs to 15 residues. Germline trimming cut 0 bases from V and 1 base from J; bases unmatched to any gene: 4. CDR3 DNA sequence: TGCAGTGCTAGAGATTGGGACAGGGATTCCTACGAGCAGTACTTC. Its protein is CSARDWDRDSYEQYF.

This clonotype was counted only a few times. The chain combines TRBV29-1 with TRBJ1-1; D may be TRBD1 (5 bases). CDR1 and CDR2 (germline): SQVTM, ANQGSEA. V lost 4 bases, J lost 12 bases, and 15 bases lay in between. This CDR3 region has 11 residues. The CDR3 DNA follows: TGCAGCGTTGCCGGGGCCCATCGGTCTTTCTTT. Translating it yields CSVAGAHRSFF.

CDR3 sequence (DNA): TGTGCCAGCTCACCGAAGGTTCCGGGACAGAACCACTACGAGCAGTACTTC. Translated, it gives CASSPKVPGQNHYEQYF. This sequence joins TRBV18 and TRBJ2-7; the match to TRBD1 covers 7 bases. V was pared by 3 bases and J by 3 bases, with 14 bases of the junction left unmatched. The CDR3 spans 17 residues. The germline V gene encodes CDR1 KGHSH and CDR2 LQKENI.

This clonotype was seen ten or more times. The rearrangement joins TRBV12-3 or TRBV12-4 to TRBJ2-2, with D unclear. The CDR3 is 14 amino acids. Between the trimmed V and J ends, which lost 3 bases and 2 bases, there was a span of 7 bases. CDR3 nucleotides: TGTGCCAGCAGTTTGGCCAGTAACACCGGGGAGCTGTTTTTT. Protein sequence: CASSLASNTGELFF.

The chain recombines TRBV6-2 or TRBV6-3 with TRBJ2-1, with 15 bases that match TRBD2. The V and J ends lost 6 bases and 7 bases, in that order; junction bases with no gene match: 10. CDR3 size: 17 residues. In germline, CDR1 is MNHEY, CDR2 SVGEGT. DNA of the CDR3: TGTGCCAGCAGCCACCCGGGACTAGCGGGGGGAAGGAATGAGCAGTTCTTC. Translation gives CASSHPGLAGGRNEQFF.

J is TRBJ2-3 and V is TRBV10-3; the match to TRBD2 covers 7 bases. This CDR3 contains 16 residues. CDR1 ENHRY and CDR2 SYGVKD come from the germline V gene. V lost 6 bases to trimming and J lost 0 bases; unmatched junction nucleotides: 9. The CDR3 loop is CAISPLAEDSTDTQYF. The CDR3 DNA sequence: TGTGCCATCAGCCCCCTAGCGGAAGATAGCACAGATACGCAGTATTTT.

This chain uses TRBV7-2 with TRBJ2-1, with D possibly being TRBD2 (6 bases). The CDR3 is 15 residues long. Germline loops: CDR1 SGHTA, CDR2 FQGNSA. V shed 0 bases and J shed 5 bases, with 11 bases lying between them. CDR3 loop: CASSLALGGNNEQFF. Written as DNA, the CDR3 is TGTGCCAGCAGCTTAGCCCTCGGGGGAAACAATGAGCAGTTCTTC.

The rearrangement links TRBV28 to TRBJ2-3; 8 nucleotides agree with TRBD1. The CDR3 loop spans 15 amino acids. CDR1 is MDHEN, CDR2 SYDVKM, per germline. V lost 4 bases and J lost 5; bases outside the gene matches: 8. The DNA for the CDR3 is TGTGCCAGCAGTTCCCAGGGGGCTGTGGGAGATACGCAGTATTTT. It encodes CASSSQGAVGDTQYF.

The V gene is TRBV7-6, the J gene TRBJ2-1, with 7 bases aligning to TRBD2. There are 14 residues in the CDR3. The germline gives CDR1 SGHVS, CDR2 FNYEAQ. The J segment lost 5 bases and the V segment lost 5 bases, leaving 6 bases of the junction unmatched. The CDR3 region has the DNA TGTGCCAGCAGCGCATCTAGCGGACACAATGAGCAGTTCTTC. Its protein is CASSASSGHNEQFF.

V is TRBV7-2 and J is TRBJ1-4, with D possibly being TRBD1 (5 bases). CDR1 and CDR2 from the germline V gene are SGHTA and FQGNSA. The CDR3 is 14 residues long. V gave up 5 bases and J gave up 8 bases, with 15 bases separating them. The CDR3 loop reads CASSGYQAGEKLFF. The CDR3 DNA reads TGTGCCAGCAGCGGATATCAGGCAGGGGAAAAACTGTTTTTT.